This T cell receptor (beta chain) was sequenced for a study of CD8+ T cells in alopecia areata. Notes on this clone: Its antigen is undetermined.

cDNA serving as the sequencing template came from extracted, reverse transcribed RNA. TCRdb's table, derived via immunoSEQ multiplex PCR, lists solely in-frame clones and lacks some. The sample shows approximately 150,000 clones, approximately 59% of them seen only once. Notes on the study in general: Tofacitinib significantly decreased scalp clonality and expanded CD8+ clones among top 100. Lesional scalp displayed greater clonality than normal scalp, most notably in alopecia totalis/universalis. Baseline CD8+ expansion's link to response remains uncertain, as there was one nonresponder.

The CDR3 is 13 residues long. V was trimmed by 6 bases and J by 7 bases, leaving 15 bases between them. Germline V gene data show CDR1 as SGHTA and CDR2 as FQGNSA. Treatment defined: oral pan-JAK inhibitor, 5-10 mg twice daily. The TCR was taken from a human donor with alopecia areata. The chain carries TRBV7-2 and TRBJ1-1, with D tentatively TRBD1 (5 bases). The sequencing here drew on CD4+ T cells sorted from blood, taken at approximately week 56, from a patient treated with tofacitinib. CDR3 amino acids: CASSFFGTYEAFF. The DNA of the CDR3 is TGTGCCAGCAGTTTCTTTGGGACCTATGAAGCTTTCTTT.